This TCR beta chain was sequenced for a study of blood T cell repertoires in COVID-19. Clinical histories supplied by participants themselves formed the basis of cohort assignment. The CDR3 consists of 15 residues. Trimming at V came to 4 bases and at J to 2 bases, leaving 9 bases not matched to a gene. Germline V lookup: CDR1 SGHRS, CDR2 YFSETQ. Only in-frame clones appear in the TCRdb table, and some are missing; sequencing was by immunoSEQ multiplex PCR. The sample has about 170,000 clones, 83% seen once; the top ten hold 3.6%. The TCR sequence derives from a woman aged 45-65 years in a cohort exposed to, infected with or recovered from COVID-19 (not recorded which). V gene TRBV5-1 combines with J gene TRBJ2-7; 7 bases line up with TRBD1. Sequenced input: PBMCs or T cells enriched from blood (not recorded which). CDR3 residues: CASSLRPGQPYEQYF. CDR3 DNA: TGCGCCAGCAGCCTCCGTCCGGGACAGCCCTACGAGCAGTACTTC.